The 4 T cell receptor beta chains given below trace back to one sample, sequenced in a study of blood T cell dynamics during melanoma immunotherapy. Libraries were prepared by immunoSEQ multiplex PCR; TCRdb keeps only in-frame clonotypes and omits some of them. The sample lists about 13,000 clones, around 92% occurring once. Stated time point: pre-treatment baseline. The sequences come from blood, collected from a patient treated with checkpoint blockade. The source of these receptors is a human donor with melanoma.

This clone was seen more than once but under ten times. The chain has TRBV6-1 and TRBJ1-5; TRBD1 matches at 8 bases. J lost 2 bases, V lost 4 bases, and 7 bases had no gene match. The V gene's germline CDR1 is MNHNS and CDR2 SASEGT. CDR3 size: 16 residues. CDR3 region: CASSASGTGGNQPQHF. As DNA, the CDR3 is TGTGCCAGCAGTGCCTCGGGGACAGGAGGCAATCAGCCCCAGCATTTT.

CDR3 nucleotide sequence: TGTGCCAGCAGTTTAGTGGGCGGAAATTCACCCCTCCACTTT. Translation: CASSLVGGNSPLHF. The chain recombines TRBV27 with TRBJ1-6; D is ambiguous. With 2 bases removed from V and 7 bases from J, the gap between germline ends came to 9 bases. Germline CDR1 reads MNHEY; CDR2 reads SMNVEV (reference sequence). CDR3 length: 14 residues.

The CDR3 bases are TGTGCCAGCAGTTTAACGTTGTTCGACAGGGGAAACTACGAGCAGTACTTC. Translation: CASSLTLFDRGNYEQYF. The V and J genes are TRBV28 and TRBJ2-7; TRBD1 matches at 8 bases. This CDR3 contains 17 residues. The J segment lost 3 bases and the V segment lost 2 bases, leaving 12 bases of the junction unmatched. Germline loops: CDR1 MDHEN, CDR2 SYDVKM.

This clone was picked up a small number of times. The chain has TRBV5-6 and TRBJ2-7, with 12 bases identical to TRBD1. The CDR3 spans 14 residues. In germline, CDR1 is SGHDT, CDR2 YYEEEE. V trimming: 3 bases; J trimming: 6 bases; junction bases outside the gene matches: 4. The CDR3 region is CASSWGTGGREQYF. CDR3 nucleotides: TGTGCCAGCAGCTGGGGGACAGGGGGCCGCGAGCAGTACTTC.